This record covers a single TCR beta chain. The data derive from a study of blood T cells in healthy people across ages. Primed by a sample-barcoded 5' primer and a J-beta primer mix, a second PCR proceeded for 7 to 11 cycles. TCRdb re-called the 5' RACE reads through MiXCR, storing one row per CDR3 protein. The sample includes 800,000 to 950,000 distinct CDR3 sequences, around 34% of them seen just once. The sequencing input was blood. This TCR derives from a man between 18 and 35 years old in good health.

CDR3 amino acids: CASSPGTGIQETQFF. The CDR3 nucleotides read TGTGCCAGCAGTCCCGGGACAGGCATACAAGAGACCCAGTTCTTC. The chain employs TRBV27 and TRBJ2-1, with 8 bases lining up with TRBD1. CDR3 length equals 15 residues. The trim removed 5 bases at V and 13 bases at J, leaving 16 bases unmatched. Per germline, CDR1 MNHEY and CDR2 SMNVEV (reference sequence).